The next 7 T cell receptor beta chains were all read from a single sample in a study of T cells after yellow fever vaccination. Each CDR3 protein gets one entry after TCRdb re-called the 5' RACE reads with MiXCR. The sample has around 310,000 distinct CDR3 sequences; 8.5% to 10% are singletons. The sample consisted of PBMCs, taken on the day of the first yellow fever vaccination. Receptor source: a man aged 18 to 30 who received the YFV17D yellow fever vaccine.

A few counts support this clonotype. This rearrangement joins TRBV7-2 to TRBJ1-1, with 7 bases identical to TRBD1. In germline, CDR1 is SGHTA, CDR2 FQGNSA. The CDR3 runs to 13 residues. V lost 6 bases, J lost 5 bases, and 6 bases stayed unmatched. DNA of the CDR3: TGTGCCAGCAGTACAGACAGGGAGACTGAAGCTTTCTTT. Encoded protein: CASSTDRETEAFF.

The genes are TRBV7-9 and TRBJ1-2; D possibly corresponds to TRBD1 (5 bases). The CDR3 has 15 residues. Deletions cut 1 base from V and 6 bases from J, with 15 bases between. Germline CDR1 SEHNR, CDR2 FQNEAQ (reference sequence). The CDR3 protein is CASSLVSLTAHGYTF. CDR3 bases: TGTGCCAGCAGCTTAGTATCGTTGACAGCTCATGGCTACACCTTC. Based on the CDR3 plus reference TRBV7-9 and TRBJ1-2, the full variable domain is DTGVSQNPRHKITKRGQNVTFRCDPISEHNRLYWYRQTLGQGPEFLTYFQNEAQLEKSRLLSDRFSAERPKGSFSTLEIQRTEQGDSAMYLCASSLVSLTAHGYTFGSGTRLTVV.

Only a few counts were recorded for this clonotype. The V call is TRBV20-1, the J call TRBJ1-1; D remains unclear. The CDR3 loop spans 13 amino acids. Germline CDR1 and CDR2: DFQATT and SNEGSKA (reference sequence). V dropped 3 bases and J dropped 0 bases, with 8 bases sitting between them. In DNA form, the CDR3 reads TGCAGTGCTAGTGGTGCTATGAACACTGAAGCTTTCTTT. This translates into CSASGAMNTEAFF.

This clonotype was observed a few times. The chain recombines TRBV4-1 with TRBJ1-1; no definite D call. CDR1 and CDR2 (germline): MGHRA, YSYEKL. This CDR3 has 15 residues. The V end lost 1 base, the J end lost 1 base, and 10 bases lay between the germline ends. CDR3 protein: CASSQAVMGNTEAFF. The CDR3 DNA is TGCGCCAGCAGCCAAGCTGTCATGGGGAACACTGAAGCTTTCTTT.

The chain combines TRBV18 with TRBJ1-6; D uncertain. The CDR3 sequence is 14 residues long. Looked up from germline, CDR1 is KGHSH and CDR2 is LQKENI. Trimming shortened V by 3 bases and J by 14 bases, and 17 bases separated the two germline ends. This chain's CDR3 is CASSPDGTQGSLHF. The CDR3 DNA follows: TGTGCCAGCTCACCCGACGGCACCCAAGGGTCCCTCCACTTT.

The chain uses TRBV5-4 and TRBJ1-1; D ambiguous. V lost 3 bases and J lost 2, with 11 bases in between. The CDR3 contains 14 residues. Germline V gene lookup returns CDR1 SGHNT and CDR2 YYREEE (reference sequence). The CDR3 nucleotides read TGTGCCAGCAGCTGGGAGCAGCCAAACACTGAAGCTTTCTTT. It yields the protein CASSWEQPNTEAFF.

In this sample, this clonotype turned up a few times. The gene calls are TRBV9 and TRBJ2-2; 12 bases line up with TRBD2. Losses at the gene ends were 3 bases for V and 0 bases for J; bases not matched to a gene: 6. The CDR3 totals 18 residues. From germline, CDR1 is SGDLS and CDR2 YYNGEE. The CDR3 here is CASSAQTSGGSNTGELFF. As DNA, the CDR3 is TGTGCCAGCAGCGCCCAGACTAGCGGGGGTTCGAACACCGGGGAGCTGTTTTTT.